The 16 T cell receptor beta chains listed next were all sequenced from one sample in a study of technical replicates of blood from a handful of donors. Here immunoSEQ multiplex PCR was the method, and the copy in TCRdb shows in-frame clones only, minus some. The sample has about 16,000 clones, 87% seen once. Sequencing was done on a sample of PBMCs. The receptor source for this set is a human donor in good health.

V gene TRBV19 combines with J gene TRBJ2-7; 8 bases are shared with TRBD2. The CDR3 loop spans 14 amino acids. Germline V gene data show CDR1 as LNHDA and CDR2 as SQIVND (reference sequence). J lost 4 bases, V lost 1 base, and 3 bases had no gene match. CDR3 loop: CASSIAGGPYEQYF. CDR3 coding DNA: TGTGCCAGTAGTATAGCGGGAGGGCCGTACGAGCAGTACTTC.

The CDR3 is CAWSAGGSNQPQHF. In DNA form, the CDR3 reads TGTGCCTGGAGTGCGGGTGGAAGCAATCAGCCCCAGCATTTT. This chain links TRBV30 with TRBJ1-5; the D is unclear. Trimming cost V 1 base and J 1 base, with 8 bases left between them. Germline V gives CDR1 GTSNPN, CDR2 SVGIG (reference sequence). The CDR3 has 14 amino acids.

The chain combines TRBV9 with TRBJ2-7; 7 positions agree with TRBD2. The CDR3 extends over 17 amino acids. In germline, CDR1 is SGDLS, CDR2 YYNGEE. The V and J ends lost 4 bases and 0 bases, in that order; junction bases with no gene match: 13. For the CDR3, the DNA is TGTGCCAGCAGCCCCGGGCTAGCGGCATACATCTCCTACGAGCAGTACTTC. It translates to CASSPGLAAYISYEQYF.

This chain links TRBV5-1 with TRBJ2-7, with TRBD2 matching 15 bases. V shed 3 bases and J 0 bases; nucleotides not matched to a gene: 16. Germline V CDR1 and CDR2: SGHRS, YFSETQ. The CDR3 contains 21 residues. The CDR3: CASSSGTSGRLRFVSSYEQYF. The CDR3 DNA sequence: TGCGCCAGCAGCTCCGGGACTAGCGGGAGGTTGCGGTTCGTTAGCTCCTACGAGCAGTACTTC.

The gene calls are TRBV5-1 and TRBJ1-4, with D possibly being TRBD1 (5 bases). V was shortened by 1 base and J by 3 bases, with 10 bases between the two germline ends. The germline V gene encodes CDR1 SGHRS and CDR2 YFSETQ. CDR3 length: 15 residues. The CDR3 protein is CASSLMGQANEKLFF. As DNA, the CDR3 is TGCGCCAGCAGCTTGATGGGGCAAGCTAATGAAAAACTGTTTTTT.

This clone was seen only once. The chain couples TRBV19 to TRBJ2-5; 13 nucleotides line up with TRBD2. The ends lost 3 bases at V and 5 bases at J; junction bases unmatched: 3. Germline lookup yields CDR1 LNHDA and CDR2 SQIVND (reference sequence). The CDR3 is 15 amino acids. CDR3 in amino acids: CASSMGLAGYETQYF. In DNA form, the CDR3 reads TGTGCCAGTAGTATGGGACTAGCGGGATATGAGACCCAGTACTTC.

The rearrangement links TRBV10-1 to TRBJ2-1; TRBD1 might be the D (5 bases). Trimming removed 7 bases at V and 2 bases at J, with 12 bases between. Germline V CDR1 and CDR2: WNHNN, SYGVQD (reference sequence). The CDR3 totals 14 residues. Written as DNA, the CDR3 is TGCGCCAGCATTCCAGGGCTAGCCTACAATGAGCAGTTCTTC. Translation gives CASIPGLAYNEQFF.

The chain couples TRBV11-2 to TRBJ2-1, with TRBD2 identical over 12 bases. V lost 5 bases and J lost 9; bases outside the gene matches: 5. Germline V gene lookup returns CDR1 SGHAT and CDR2 FQNNGV. CDR3 length: 14 amino acids. CDR3 protein: CASSPGLAGSEQFF. CDR3 nucleotides: TGTGCCAGCAGCCCCGGACTAGCGGGAAGTGAGCAGTTCTTC. Supplemented by reference TRBV11-2 and TRBJ2-1, the full variable domain reads EAGVAQSPRYKIIEKRQSVAFWCNPISGHATLYWYQQILGQGPKLLIQFQNNGVVDDSQLPKDRFSAERLKGVDSTLKIQPAKLEDSAVYLCASSPGLAGSEQFFGPGTRLTVL.

V usage is TRBV5-4 and J usage is TRBJ2-5; D might be TRBD2 (6 bases). CDR1 and CDR2 (germline): SGHNT, YYREEE (reference sequence). Deletions cut 2 bases from V and 5 bases from J, with 10 bases between. CDR3 size: 13 residues. CDR3 nucleotides: TGTGCCAGCAGCTTACCGGGGGTGGAGACCCAGTACTTC. Its protein is CASSLPGVETQYF.

The rearrangement uses TRBV5-1 and TRBJ2-7; 12 nucleotides match TRBD2. This CDR3 contains 15 residues. Germline V gene sequence: CDR1 SGHRS, CDR2 YFSETQ. The V and J ends lost 4 bases and 5 bases, in that order; junction bases with no gene match: 7. The DNA for the CDR3 is TGCGCCAGCAGCCTTAGGACTAGCGGGATCGACGAGCAGTACTTC. Amino acids: CASSLRTSGIDEQYF.

The rearrangement links TRBV9 to TRBJ2-7, with TRBD1 identical over 9 bases. Germline CDR1 is SGDLS and CDR2 is YYNGEE. Trimming cost V 0 bases and J 5 bases; bases outside gene matches: 6. This CDR3 is built from 15 residues. CDR3 DNA: TGTGCCAGCAGCGTAGGGGGGACAGGGTTTGACGAGCAGTACTTC. Amino acid sequence: CASSVGGTGFDEQYF.

The rearrangement joins TRBV2 to TRBJ1-1; D remains ambiguous. Trimming pared 3 bases from V and 0 bases from J, leaving 8 bases between. Germline V gene sequence: CDR1 SNHLY, CDR2 FYNNEI. This CDR3 comprises 14 residues. For the CDR3, the DNA is TGTGCCAGCAGTGAGATTAGATTGAACACTGAAGCTTTCTTT. Protein: CASSEIRLNTEAFF.

This chain links TRBV30 with TRBJ1-2; 7 bases fit TRBD1. The V gene's germline CDR1 is GTSNPN and CDR2 SVGIG (reference sequence). The junction had 8 bases not matched to a gene; V was cut back by 4 bases and J by 3 bases. The CDR3 spans 14 residues. The chain's CDR3 is CAWMPGQLDYGYTF. The CDR3 DNA sequence: TGTGCCTGGATGCCGGGACAGCTAGACTATGGCTACACCTTC.

This chain links TRBV7-9 with TRBJ1-1; D uncertain. Germline values: CDR1 SEHNR, CDR2 FQNEAQ (reference sequence). This CDR3 has 13 residues. The V and J ends lost 0 bases and 6 bases respectively, with 8 bases between them. Written as DNA, the CDR3 is TGTGCCAGCAGCTTAGCGATCGGGGCTGAAGCTTTCTTT. It yields the protein CASSLAIGAEAFF.

This chain joins TRBV7-9 and TRBJ2-3; 10 bases line up with TRBD1. There are 15 residues in the CDR3. V gave up 7 bases and J gave up 3 bases; unmatched junction bases: 7. The germline V gene encodes CDR1 SEHNR and CDR2 FQNEAQ (reference sequence). CDR3 DNA: TGTGCCAGCAAGAGACAGGGGGCAGGTACAGATACGCAGTATTTT. It encodes CASKRQGAGTDTQYF.

The rearrangement links TRBV6-1 to TRBJ2-5; D is ambiguous. CDR1 and CDR2 from the germline V gene are MNHNS and SASEGT. Between the trimmed V and J ends, which lost 6 bases and 1 base, there was a span of 9 bases. This CDR3 is 13 amino acids long. For the CDR3, the DNA is TGTGCCAGCAGATTATACTTCCAAGAGACCCAGTACTTC. This translates into CASRLYFQETQYF.